This T cell receptor (beta chain) comes out of a study of blood T cells in healthy people across ages. Study context: About one barcoded beta molecule per two T cells was the capture yield of template switching.

Study observations and caveats: More naive CD4+ cells and higher diversity were found in long-lived than in aged donors. Since the PBMCs were unsorted, naive and antigen-experienced cells could not be conclusively compared.

The second PCR ran about 6 to 11 cycles with a sample-barcoded 5' primer and J-beta primers. Each TCR beta cDNA got a 12-nucleotide random molecular identifier. From the 5' RACE reads, TCRdb called clonotypes with MiXCR, one entry per CDR3 protein. The profile shows around 800,000 distinct CDR3 sequences, about 55% of them singletons. On this clonotype: Its specificity is not known.

Per the germline V gene, CDR1 is MDHEN and CDR2 is SYDVKM. V lost 7 bases and J lost 7; bases outside the gene matches: 13. CDR3 length: 15 amino acids. Material for sequencing was blood. This clonotype was obtained from a man aged 80 or over in good health. The rearrangement links TRBV28 to TRBJ1-2, with TRBD1 identical over 9 bases. The chain's CDR3 is CASTDRGGSASGYTF. CDR3 DNA sequence: TGTGCCAGCACGGACAGGGGAGGATCGGCATCTGGCTACACCTTC.